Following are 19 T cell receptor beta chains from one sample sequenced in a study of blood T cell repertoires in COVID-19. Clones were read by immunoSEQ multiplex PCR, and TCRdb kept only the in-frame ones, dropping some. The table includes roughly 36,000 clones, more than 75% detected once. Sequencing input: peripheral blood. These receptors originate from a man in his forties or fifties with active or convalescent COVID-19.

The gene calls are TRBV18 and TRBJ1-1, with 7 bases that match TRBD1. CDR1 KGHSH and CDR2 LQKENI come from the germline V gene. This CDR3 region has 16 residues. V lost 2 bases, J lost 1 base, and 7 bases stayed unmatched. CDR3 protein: CASSPRQGRGNTEAFF. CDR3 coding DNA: TGTGCCAGCTCACCAAGACAGGGTAGGGGGAACACTGAAGCTTTCTTT.

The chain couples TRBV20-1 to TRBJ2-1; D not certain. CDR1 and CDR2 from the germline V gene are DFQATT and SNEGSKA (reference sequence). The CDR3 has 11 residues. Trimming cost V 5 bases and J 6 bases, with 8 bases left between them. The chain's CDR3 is CSAPRGNEQFF. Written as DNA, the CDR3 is TGCAGTGCTCCCCGAGGCAATGAGCAGTTCTTC.

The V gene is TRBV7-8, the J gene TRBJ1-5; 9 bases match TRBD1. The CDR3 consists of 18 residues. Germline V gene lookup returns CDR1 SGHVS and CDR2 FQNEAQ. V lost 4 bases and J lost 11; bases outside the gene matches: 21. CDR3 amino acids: CASSSDHLWTGALTAQHF. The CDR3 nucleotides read TGTGCCAGCAGCTCCGACCACCTGTGGACAGGGGCCCTGACCGCCCAGCATTTT. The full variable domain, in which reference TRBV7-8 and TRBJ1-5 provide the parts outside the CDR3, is GAGVSQSPRYKVAKRGQDVALRCDPISGHVSLFWYQQALGQGPEFLTYFQNEAQLDKSGLPSDRFFAERPEGSVSTLKIQRTQQEDSAVYLCASSSDHLWTGALTAQHFGDGTRLSIL.

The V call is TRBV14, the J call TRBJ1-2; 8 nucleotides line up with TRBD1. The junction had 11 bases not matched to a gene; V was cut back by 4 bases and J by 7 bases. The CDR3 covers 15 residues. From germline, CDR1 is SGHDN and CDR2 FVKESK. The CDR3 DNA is TGTGCCAGCAGCCCGCAGGACAGGGTTTTTTTTGGCTACACCTTC. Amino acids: CASSPQDRVFFGYTF.

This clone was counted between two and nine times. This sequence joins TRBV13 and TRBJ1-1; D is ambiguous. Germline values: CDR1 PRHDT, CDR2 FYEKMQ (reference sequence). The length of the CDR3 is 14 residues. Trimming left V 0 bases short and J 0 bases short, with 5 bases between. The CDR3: CASSLGQLNTEAFF. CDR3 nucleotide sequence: TGTGCCAGCAGCTTAGGACAGTTGAACACTGAAGCTTTCTTT.

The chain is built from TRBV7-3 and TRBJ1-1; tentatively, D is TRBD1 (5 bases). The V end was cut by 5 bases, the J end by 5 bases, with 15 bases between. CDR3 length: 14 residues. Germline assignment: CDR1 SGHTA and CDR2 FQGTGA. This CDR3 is CASSPRAGGTEAFF. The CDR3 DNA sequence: TGTGCCAGCAGCCCCCGGGCGGGGGGGACTGAAGCTTTCTTT.

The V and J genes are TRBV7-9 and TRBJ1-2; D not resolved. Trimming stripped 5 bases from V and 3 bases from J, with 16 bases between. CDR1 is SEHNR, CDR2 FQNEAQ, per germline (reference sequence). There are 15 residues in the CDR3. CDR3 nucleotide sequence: TGTGCCAGCAGCCCCCCCATCGCAGTTTACTATGGCTACACCTTC. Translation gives CASSPPIAVYYGYTF.

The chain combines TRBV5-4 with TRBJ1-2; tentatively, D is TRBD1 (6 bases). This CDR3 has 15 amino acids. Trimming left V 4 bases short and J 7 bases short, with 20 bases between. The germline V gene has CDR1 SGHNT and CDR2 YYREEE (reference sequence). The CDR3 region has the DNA TGTGCCAGCAGCCCTGTTTTGCTGGGGGGGGCTGGCTACACCTTC. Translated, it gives CASSPVLLGGAGYTF.

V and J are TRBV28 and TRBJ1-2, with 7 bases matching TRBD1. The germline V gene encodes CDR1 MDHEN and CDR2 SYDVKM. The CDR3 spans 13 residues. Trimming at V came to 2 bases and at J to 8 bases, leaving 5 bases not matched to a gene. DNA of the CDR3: TGTGCCAGCAGTTTAGACAGGGTTGGCGGCTACACCTTC. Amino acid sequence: CASSLDRVGGYTF.

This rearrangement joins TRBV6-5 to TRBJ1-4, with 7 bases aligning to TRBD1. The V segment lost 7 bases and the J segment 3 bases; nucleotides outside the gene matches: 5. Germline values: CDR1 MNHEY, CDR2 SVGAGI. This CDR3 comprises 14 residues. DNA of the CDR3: TGTGCCAGCATTCGTGGGACAGCTAATGAAAAACTGTTTTTT. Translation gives CASIRGTANEKLFF.

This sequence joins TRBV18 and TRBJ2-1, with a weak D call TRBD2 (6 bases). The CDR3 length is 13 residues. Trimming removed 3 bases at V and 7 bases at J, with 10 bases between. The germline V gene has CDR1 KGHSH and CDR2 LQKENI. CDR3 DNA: TGTGCCAGCTCACCGGGGAGCGGGAATGAGCAGTTCTTC. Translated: CASSPGSGNEQFF.

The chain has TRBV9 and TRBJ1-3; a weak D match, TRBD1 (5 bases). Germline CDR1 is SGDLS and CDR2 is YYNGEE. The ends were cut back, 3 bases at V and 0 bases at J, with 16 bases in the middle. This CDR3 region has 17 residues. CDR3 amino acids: CASSGVSRGGSGNTIYF. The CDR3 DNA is TGTGCCAGCAGCGGAGTCTCCCGCGGGGGCTCTGGAAACACCATATATTTT.

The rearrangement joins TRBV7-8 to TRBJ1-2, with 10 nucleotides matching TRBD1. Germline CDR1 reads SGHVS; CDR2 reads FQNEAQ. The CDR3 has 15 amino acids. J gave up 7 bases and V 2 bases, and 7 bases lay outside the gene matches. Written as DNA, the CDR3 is TGTGCCAGCAGCTTAACCGGACAGGGGGTTGGTGGCTACACCTTC. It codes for CASSLTGQGVGGYTF.

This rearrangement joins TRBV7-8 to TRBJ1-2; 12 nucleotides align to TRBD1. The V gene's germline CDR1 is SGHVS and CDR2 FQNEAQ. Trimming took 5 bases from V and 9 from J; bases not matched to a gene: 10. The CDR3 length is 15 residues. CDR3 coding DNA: TGTGCCAGCAGCAACCGGGACAGGGGGCTCTTTCGCTACACCTTC. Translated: CASSNRDRGLFRYTF.

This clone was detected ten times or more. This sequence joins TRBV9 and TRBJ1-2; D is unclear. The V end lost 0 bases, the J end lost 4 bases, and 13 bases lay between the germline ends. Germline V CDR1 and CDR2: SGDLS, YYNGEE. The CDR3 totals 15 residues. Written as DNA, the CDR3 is TGTGCCAGCAGCGTAGTCCCAGGAGGGATCTATGGCTACACCTTC. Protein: CASSVVPGGIYGYTF.

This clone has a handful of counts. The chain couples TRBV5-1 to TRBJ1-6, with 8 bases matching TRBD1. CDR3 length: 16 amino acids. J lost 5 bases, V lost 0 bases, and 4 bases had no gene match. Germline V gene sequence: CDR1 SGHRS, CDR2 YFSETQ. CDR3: CASSLGTGGNNSPLHF. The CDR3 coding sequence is TGCGCCAGCAGCTTGGGTACAGGGGGAAATAATTCACCCCTCCACTTT.

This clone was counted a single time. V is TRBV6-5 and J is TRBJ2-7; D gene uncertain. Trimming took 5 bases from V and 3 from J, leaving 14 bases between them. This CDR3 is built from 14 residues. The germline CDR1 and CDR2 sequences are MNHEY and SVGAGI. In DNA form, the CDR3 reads TGTGCCAGCAGTCCAATCACCGACAACTACGAGCAGTACTTC. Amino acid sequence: CASSPITDNYEQYF.

As DNA, the CDR3 is TGTGCCAGCAGTGAGATAGGGGACGAGCAGTACGTC. This encodes CASSEIGDEQYV. The chain is built from TRBV6-4 and TRBJ2-7, with D possibly being TRBD1 (5 bases). This CDR3 is 12 amino acids long. Trimming stripped 3 bases from V and 5 bases from J, with 8 bases between. Germline CDR1 MRHNA, CDR2 SNTAGT.

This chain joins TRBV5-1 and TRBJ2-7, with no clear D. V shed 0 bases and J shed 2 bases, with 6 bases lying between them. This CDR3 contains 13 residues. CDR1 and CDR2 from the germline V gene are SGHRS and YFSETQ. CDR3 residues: CASSLGPAYEQYF. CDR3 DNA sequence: TGCGCCAGCAGCTTGGGTCCAGCCTACGAGCAGTACTTC.